The 13 T cell receptor beta chains in this list originate from one sample, sequenced in a study of cytomegalovirus exposure and HLA in healthy donors. The primer mix had 60 Vbeta and 13 Jbeta primers. The table came from immunoSEQ multiplex PCR; TCRdb's copy has only in-frame clones and leaves some out. The repertoire holds 85,000 to 130,000 clones, with approximately 79% as singletons. The sample consisted of PBMCs. The receptors were gathered from a man between 60 and 75 years old in good health and CMV-seropositive.

The table lists this clone with a count of one. This rearrangement joins TRBV7-2 to TRBJ1-5, with D maybe TRBD1 (5 bases). Germline V gene sequence: CDR1 SGHTA, CDR2 FQGNSA. Trimming stripped 1 base from V and 7 bases from J, with 11 bases between. CDR3 length equals 14 residues. The CDR3 DNA follows: TGTGCCAGCAGCTTAGAACAAGGGGCCCAGCCCCAGCATTTT. Translation: CASSLEQGAQPQHF. Together with reference TRBV7-2 and TRBJ1-5, the CDR3 gives the full variable domain: GAGVSQSPSNKVTEKGKDVELRCDPISGHTALYWYRQSLGQGLEFLIYFQGNSAPDKSGLPSDRFSAERTGGSVSTLTIQRTQQEDSAVYLCASSLEQGAQPQHFGDGTRLSIL.

Note on this clone: The sample holds other DNA sequences that translate to the same CDR3. The rearrangement joins TRBV5-1 to TRBJ2-7; a possible D gene is TRBD2 (6 bases). This CDR3 has 12 residues. V shed 2 bases and J shed 4 bases, with 7 bases lying between them. Germline loops: CDR1 SGHRS, CDR2 YFSETQ. In nucleotides, the CDR3 is TGCGCCAGCAGCTTAGGAGGGTACGAGCAGTACTTC. This codes for CASSLGGYEQYF.

This clone has only a few counts. In DNA, the CDR3 is TGTGCCAGCAGCTTAGTCTCGGGTGGAAGCACTGAAGCTTTCTTT. It specifies CASSLVSGGSTEAFF. The chain joins TRBV7-2 to TRBJ1-1; D is ambiguous. The CDR3 contains 15 residues. Germline V gene sequence: CDR1 SGHTA, CDR2 FQGNSA. V gave up 1 base and J gave up 4 bases, with 13 bases separating them.

This chain uses TRBV2 with TRBJ1-1, with TRBD1 as a possible D gene (5 bases). This CDR3 contains 14 residues. V lost 7 bases, J lost 5 bases, and 17 bases lay in between. Germline loops: CDR1 SNHLY, CDR2 FYNNEI. The chain's CDR3 is CASIKGGARTEAFF. For the CDR3, the DNA is TGTGCCAGCATCAAGGGTGGGGCAAGAACTGAAGCTTTCTTT.

This clone occurred once. The chain uses TRBV7-9 and TRBJ1-1; D may be TRBD1 (5 bases). With 10 bases removed from V and 4 bases from J, the gap between germline ends came to 13 bases. Germline V gene sequence: CDR1 SEHNR, CDR2 FQNEAQ (reference sequence). The CDR3 runs 12 residues. DNA for the CDR3: TGTGCCATCAGAAGGGACTTCACTGAAGCTTTCTTT. Translated, it gives CAIRRDFTEAFF.

DNA of the CDR3: TGTGCCAGCAGTACGACAGGGGTGGACGGGGAGCTGTTTTTT. It translates to CASSTTGVDGELFF. V gene TRBV25-1 combines with J gene TRBJ2-2; 8 bases fit TRBD1. With V trimmed by 5 bases and J by 7 bases, 6 bases remained unmatched. The CDR3 contains 14 residues. In germline, CDR1 is MGHDK, CDR2 SYGVNS. The full variable domain, rest sourced from reference TRBV25-1 and TRBJ2-2, is EADIYQTPRYLVIGTGKKITLECSQTMGHDKMYWYQQDPGMELHLIHYSYGVNSTEKGDLSSESTVSRIRTEHFPLTLESARPSHTSQYLCASSTTGVDGELFFGEGSRLTVL.

V is TRBV12-5 and J is TRBJ2-1; perhaps TRBD1 as D (9 bases). Looked up from germline, CDR1 is LGHNT and CDR2 is FRNRAP. CDR3 length: 19 residues. The germline V and J ends were trimmed by 6 bases and 7 bases, with 31 bases remaining between them. The DNA for the CDR3 is TGTGCTAGTGGGGCCGGGACAGGGTTCGGGACTAGAGTGAGAAATGAGCAGTTCTTC. Amino acids: CASGAGTGFGTRVRNEQFF.

The genes are TRBV18 and TRBJ1-2, with TRBD1 as a possible D gene (6 bases). The germline V and J ends were trimmed by 5 bases and 4 bases, with 11 bases remaining between them. The germline V gene has CDR1 KGHSH and CDR2 LQKENI. CDR3 length: 13 residues. The CDR3 protein is CASSTGQLYGYTF. The DNA of the CDR3 is TGTGCCAGCTCAACTGGACAGCTCTATGGCTACACCTTC. Complete variable domain (other parts from reference TRBV18 and TRBJ1-2): NAGVMQNPRHLVRRRGQEARLRCSPMKGHSHVYWYRQLPEEGLKFMVYLQKENIIDESGMPKERFSAEFPKEGPSILRIQQVVRGDSAAYFCASSTGQLYGYTFGSGTRLTVV.

This chain joins TRBV9 and TRBJ1-1, with a possible D match to TRBD1 (5 bases). The germline gives CDR1 SGDLS, CDR2 YYNGEE. V was clipped by 0 bases and J by 6 bases, with 15 bases between them. CDR3 length equals 15 residues. The CDR3 reads CASSVAVMGGPEAFF. In nucleotides, the CDR3 is TGTGCCAGCAGCGTAGCGGTGATGGGGGGTCCTGAAGCTTTCTTT.

The chain links TRBV7-6 to TRBJ2-5, with 9 bases identical to TRBD2. The trim removed 3 bases at V and 5 bases at J, leaving 10 bases unmatched. This CDR3 region has 16 residues. From germline, CDR1 is SGHVS and CDR2 FNYEAQ. CDR3 region: CASSLGAGGPAETQYF. CDR3 in DNA: TGTGCCAGCAGCTTGGGGGCGGGGGGGCCAGCGGAGACCCAGTACTTC.

The V gene is TRBV27, the J gene TRBJ2-1; tentative D call: TRBD2 (6 bases). V was shortened by 2 bases and J by 6 bases, with 23 bases between the two germline ends. Germline loops: CDR1 MNHEY, CDR2 SMNVEV (reference sequence). The CDR3 extends over 18 amino acids. In nucleotides, the CDR3 is TGTGCCAGCAGTTTAAGGGTGGGTGGCACCTCGGGGGTCAATGAGCAGTTCTTC. Residues: CASSLRVGGTSGVNEQFF.

The rearrangement uses TRBV6-5 and TRBJ2-1; TRBD2 matches at 9 bases. In germline, CDR1 is MNHEY, CDR2 SVGAGI. The CDR3 spans 15 residues. V was clipped by 6 bases and J by 0 bases; unmatched bases: 3. CDR3 sequence: CASSPRGGSYNEQFF. In DNA form, the CDR3 reads TGTGCCAGCAGCCCGCGGGGGGGCTCCTACAATGAGCAGTTCTTC.

This chain connects TRBV5-4 to TRBJ1-2; no firm D call. CDR3 size: 13 residues. Germline V lookup: CDR1 SGHNT, CDR2 YYREEE (reference sequence). The germline V and J ends were trimmed by 2 bases and 1 base, with 6 bases remaining between them. CDR3 sequence (DNA): TGTGCCAGCAGCTTCAGCGTTAACTATGGCTACACCTTC. Amino acid sequence: CASSFSVNYGYTF.